This TCR beta chain was sequenced in a study of technical replicates of blood from a few donors. Here immunoSEQ multiplex PCR was the method, and the copy in TCRdb shows in-frame clones only, minus some. The sample lists more than 90,000 clones, approximately 95% occurring once. This CDR3 is built from 15 residues. Germline V gene sequence: CDR1 SGHDN, CDR2 FVKESK. With 1 base clipped from V and 1 base from J, the junction kept 0 bases outside the gene matches. The receptor comes from a human donor in good health. The genes are TRBV14 and TRBJ2-5; the match to TRBD2 covers 10 bases. Sequencing was done on a sample of T cells isolated from PBMCs. CDR3 bases: TGTGCCAGCAGCCAAGGGACTAGCGGCCAAGAGACCCAGTACTTC. Translation gives CASSQGTSGQETQYF.